A selection of T cell receptor beta chains follows, all from one sample in a study of response to subunit inactivated influenza vaccine. TCRdb itself ran the RT-PCR reads through MiXCR, one entry per CDR3 protein. The table has approximately 290,000 distinct CDR3 sequences, approximately 20% seen once. This sample comprised PBMCs from blood, obtained roughly 20 months after vaccination. All receptors derive from a man between 50 and 69 years old who received an inactivated influenza vaccine. The CDR3 runs from the conserved cysteine through the conserved F or W. Each record gives: CDR3 length, D gene, V gene, J gene, clone size, CDR3 protein, CDR3 DNA. The D gene is left open where the match is weak. A row's size may be missing; if present it is once, few, many or a size class.

14,TRBD1,TRBV20-1,TRBJ1-2,NA,CSAWTGTKMRGYTF,TGCAGTGCTTGGACAGGGACGAAAATGCGTGGCTACACCTTC
16,NA,TRBV23-1,TRBJ2-2,NA,CASSPMFQPGTGELFF,TGCGCCAGCAGTCCCATGTTTCAGCCGGGCACCGGGGAGCTGTTTTTT
14,NA,TRBV12-3/TRBV12-4,TRBJ1-2,NA,CASSLSTMNYGYTF,TGTGCCAGCAGTTTATCGACGATGAACTATGGCTACACCTTC
14,NA,TRBV20-1,TRBJ2-7,NA,CSAYPGLQFYEQYF,TGCAGTGCTTATCCAGGGTTACAGTTTTACGAGCAGTACTTC
13,NA,TRBV5-7,TRBJ1-5,NA,CASSLWSDQPQHF,TGTGCCAGCAGCTTATGGAGCGATCAGCCCCAGCATTTT
15,NA,TRBV15,TRBJ1-3,NA,CATSRDPGWGNTIYF,TGTGCCACCAGCAGAGACCCAGGGTGGGGAAACACCATATATTTT
15,NA,TRBV7-2,TRBJ1-6,few,CASSPRRAHNSPLHF,TGTGCCAGCAGCCCCCGGCGGGCCCATAATTCACCCCTCCACTTT
14,NA,TRBV12-3/TRBV12-4,TRBJ1-4,NA,CASSFREGNEKLFF,TGTGCCAGCAGTTTTCGAGAGGGCAATGAAAAACTGTTTTTT
12,TRBD1,TRBV30,TRBJ1-1,NA,CAWSWTGVAAFF,TGTGCCTGGAGTTGGACAGGGGTCGCGGCTTTCTTT
14,TRBD1,TRBV29-1,TRBJ1-6,NA,CSVVTGGEGSPLHF,TGCAGCGTTGTGACAGGGGGAGAAGGATCACCCCTCCACTTT
11,NA,TRBV29-1,TRBJ1-5,NA,CSVELNQPQHF,TGCAGCGTTGAACTGAATCAGCCCCAGCATTTT
13,NA,TRBV18,TRBJ1-1,medium-sized,CANSRDPNTEAFF,TGTGCCAATAGCAGGGACCCGAACACTGAAGCTTTCTTT
16,NA,TRBV12-3/TRBV12-4,TRBJ1-5,many,CASSPATGASNQPQHF,TGTGCCAGCAGTCCTGCGACAGGAGCGAGCAATCAGCCCCAGCATTTT
14,TRBD2,TRBV20-1,TRBJ2-7,NA,CSAPAGSGRSEQYF,TGCAGTGCGCCCGCGGGTAGCGGGAGGTCCGAGCAGTACTTC
21,TRBD2,TRBV4-1,TRBJ2-3,NA,CASSQSFLVGLAGKQTDTQYF,TGCGCCAGCAGCCAATCGTTTTTAGTTGGACTAGCGGGAAAGCAAACAGATACGCAGTATTTT
15,NA,TRBV11-3,TRBJ2-3,few,CASSRSRGRTDTQYF,TGTGCCAGCAGCCGCTCTAGAGGTCGGACAGATACGCAGTATTTT
16,NA,TRBV4-2,TRBJ2-3,NA,CASSQGGVANTDTQYF,TGTGCCAGCAGCCAAGGCGGGGTCGCGAACACAGATACGCAGTATTTT
15,NA,TRBV20-1,TRBJ1-5,few,CSARDVSGKEQPQHF,TGCAGTGCTAGAGATGTGTCAGGGAAGGAACAGCCCCAGCATTTT
14,TRBD1,TRBV5-1,TRBJ1-6,NA,CASSSGTDVSLLHF,TGCGCCAGCAGCTCCGGGACAGACGTTTCACTCCTCCACTTT
14,TRBD1,TRBV25-1,TRBJ1-6,few,CASTRTGDLSPLHF,TGTGCCAGCACCAGGACAGGGGATCTTTCACCCCTCCACTTT